These 13 T cell receptor beta chains were sequenced from one sample in a study of T cell clonotyping in hematopoietic cell transplantation. Measured with immunoSEQ multiplex PCR; TCRdb has only the in-frame clones, and not every one. The table lists roughly 5,000 clones, approximately 68% of them singletons. The specimen was PBMCs, collected 180 days after allogeneic stem cell transplant. These TCRs come from a male patient aged 50 or older who had an allogeneic stem cell transplant from an unrelated donor, so the T cells may come from the graft donor. Some clones in this sample may be carry-over from other donors' samples.

This chain joins TRBV10-3 and TRBJ2-1; D not resolved. Trimming took 10 bases from V and 5 from J, leaving 9 bases between them. The CDR3 is 11 residues long. Germline loops: CDR1 ENHRY, CDR2 SYGVKD. The CDR3 protein is CATQQNNEQFF. The CDR3 bases are TGTGCCACCCAACAGAACAATGAGCAGTTCTTC.

This clone has just a few counts. The chain joins TRBV29-1 to TRBJ2-7; TRBD1 aligns across 8 bases. The V and J ends lost 2 bases and 6 bases, in that order; junction bases with no gene match: 9. Germline V gene data show CDR1 as SQVTM and CDR2 as ANQGSEA. This CDR3 has 14 amino acids. The CDR3 is CSVERGKTGGEQYF. In nucleotides, the CDR3 is TGCAGCGTTGAACGGGGGAAAACAGGGGGCGAGCAGTACTTC.

The chain has TRBV6-5 and TRBJ1-6, with a weak D call TRBD1 (6 bases). Germline V gene data show CDR1 as MNHEY and CDR2 as SVGAGI. The length of the CDR3 is 14 residues. The V end lost 8 bases, the J end lost 6 bases, and 14 bases lay between the germline ends. The CDR3 DNA reads as TGTGCCAGCGGCTATGGACAGTTTAATTCACCCCTCCACTTT. Translated, it gives CASGYGQFNSPLHF.

J is TRBJ2-7 and V is TRBV10-2; 14 bases map to TRBD2. V trimming: 6 bases; J trimming: 5 bases; junction bases outside the gene matches: 6. Germline V CDR1 and CDR2: WSHSY, SAAADI. This CDR3 has 15 amino acids. The chain's CDR3 is CASRMTSGRVNEQYF. The DNA for the CDR3 is TGCGCCAGCAGGATGACTAGCGGGAGGGTCAACGAGCAGTACTTC.

The chain joins TRBV5-4 to TRBJ2-5, with 8 nucleotides matching TRBD2. Germline CDR1 is SGHNT and CDR2 is YYREEE (reference sequence). V lost 4 bases, J lost 2 bases, and 4 bases stayed unmatched. The CDR3 loop spans 14 amino acids. CDR3 loop: CASSLRLAQETQYF. The CDR3 DNA reads as TGTGCCAGCAGCCTGAGACTAGCGCAAGAGACCCAGTACTTC.

The chain has TRBV29-1 and TRBJ1-2; no reliable D call. From germline, CDR1 is SQVTM and CDR2 ANQGSEA. The V gene lost 0 bases and the J gene lost 0 bases, with 11 bases spanning the gap. The CDR3 runs to 15 residues. The CDR3 DNA sequence: TGCAGCGTTGAAGATCTAGAAATAACTAACTATGGCTACACCTTC. Protein: CSVEDLEITNYGYTF.

The CDR3 DNA reads TGCGCCAGCAGCCAAGATCTAGACAGAAGATCCACTGAAGCTTTCTTT. Its translation is CASSQDLDRRSTEAFF. This sequence joins TRBV4-3 and TRBJ1-1; D perhaps matches TRBD1 (5 bases). V gave up 0 bases and J gave up 4 bases, with 15 bases separating them. Germline V lookup: CDR1 LGHNA, CDR2 YSLEER. The CDR3 loop spans 16 amino acids.

The chain is built from TRBV7-9 and TRBJ2-2; TRBD2 is a possible D gene (7 bases). CDR3 size: 15 residues. V shed 1 base and J shed 4 bases, with 10 bases lying between them. Germline CDR1 reads SEHNR; CDR2 reads FQNEAQ (reference sequence). The DNA of the CDR3 is TGTGCCAGCAGCTTAGGCGGGGGCAGCACCGGGGAGCTGTTTTTT. Its translation: CASSLGGGSTGELFF. Together with reference TRBV7-9 and TRBJ2-2, the CDR3 gives the full variable domain: DTGVSQNPRHKITKRGQNVTFRCDPISEHNRLYWYRQTLGQGPEFLTYFQNEAQLEKSRLLSDRFSAERPKGSFSTLEIQRTEQGDSAMYLCASSLGGGSTGELFFGEGSRLTVL.

This clone came up a few times. The chain employs TRBV20-1 and TRBJ1-1, with D tentatively TRBD1 (5 bases). Germline loops: CDR1 DFQATT, CDR2 SNEGSKA (reference sequence). CDR3 length equals 9 residues. The V end lost 6 bases, the J end lost 9 bases, and 8 bases lay between the germline ends. CDR3 loop: CSAAGKAFF. For the CDR3, the DNA is TGCAGTGCGGCAGGGAAAGCTTTCTTT.

The V gene is TRBV27, the J gene TRBJ2-7; D is possibly TRBD1 (6 bases). Germline values: CDR1 MNHEY, CDR2 SMNVEV (reference sequence). The CDR3 totals 13 residues. V gave up 3 bases and J gave up 0 bases, with 6 bases separating them. The CDR3 region is CASSLGHSYEQYF. The DNA for the CDR3 is TGTGCCAGCAGTTTGGGACACTCCTACGAGCAGTACTTC.

The chain recombines TRBV7-2 with TRBJ1-1; TRBD1 aligns across 7 bases. There are 15 residues in the CDR3. With 2 bases clipped from V and 7 bases from J, the junction kept 10 bases outside the gene matches. CDR1 is SGHTA and CDR2 is FQGNSA in the germline V gene. The CDR3 spells CASSLWWTGLDEAFF. The CDR3 DNA sequence: TGTGCCAGCAGCTTATGGTGGACAGGTCTTGATGAAGCTTTCTTT.

The chain links TRBV30 to TRBJ1-2, with a possible D match to TRBD1 (5 bases). CDR3 length: 14 amino acids. Germline-derived CDR1 and CDR2 are GTSNPN and SVGIG (reference sequence). V lost 4 bases, J lost 3 bases, and 15 bases lay in between. In DNA form, the CDR3 reads TGTGCCTGGACCGGGTGGGGCAATTACTATGGCTACACCTTC. The encoded protein is CAWTGWGNYYGYTF.

The chain carries TRBV4-3 and TRBJ2-7; D remains ambiguous. The CDR3 covers 16 residues. Germline values: CDR1 LGHNA, CDR2 YSLEER. V shed 0 bases and J shed 4 bases, with 16 bases lying between them. The CDR3 spells CASSQEGGNSPYEQYF. The CDR3 DNA follows: TGCGCCAGCAGCCAAGAGGGTGGGAACTCGCCATACGAGCAGTACTTC.